This T cell receptor (beta chain) was captured in a study of T cells expressing NK-cell markers. For this clonotype: Antigen specificity is unknown.

The CDR3 is 13 residues long. Germline V gene data show CDR1 as DFQATT and CDR2 as SNEGSKA (reference sequence). Study-wide results and limits: Dominant NKG2C+ clonotypes were found to form about 1.0-7.5% of CD8+ T cells in 5 or 6 donors. A few donors' CD3+CD56-NKG2C+ cells were dominated by the same clonotypes.

Following a re-call of the 5' RACE reads, TCRdb has one entry per CDR3 protein and lacks DNA. The sample holds about 160,000 distinct CDR3 sequences. J is TRBJ2-3 and V is TRBV20-1; lacking DNA, the TRBD1 call made by TCRdb goes unchecked. The TCR was taken from a woman between 18 and 69 years old in good health. Sequences were obtained from blood T cells: a sorted CD56 or NKG2C T cell subset, CD4+ or CD8+ T cells, or bulk PBMC T cells (not recorded which). This chain's CDR3 is CSASATGRDTQYF.